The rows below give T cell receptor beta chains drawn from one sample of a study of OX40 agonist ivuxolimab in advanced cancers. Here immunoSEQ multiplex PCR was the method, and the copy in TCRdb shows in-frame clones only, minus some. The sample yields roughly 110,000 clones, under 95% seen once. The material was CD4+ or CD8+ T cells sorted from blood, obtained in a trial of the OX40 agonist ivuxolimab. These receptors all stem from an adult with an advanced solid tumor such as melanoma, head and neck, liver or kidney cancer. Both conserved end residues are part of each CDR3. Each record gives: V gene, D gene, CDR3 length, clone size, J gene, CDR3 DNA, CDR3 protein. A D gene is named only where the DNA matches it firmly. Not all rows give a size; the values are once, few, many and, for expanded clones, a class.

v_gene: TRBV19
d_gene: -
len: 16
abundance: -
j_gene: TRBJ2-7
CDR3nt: TGTGCCAGTAGTATCCTACAGGGGACTGGACACAACGAGCAGTACTTC
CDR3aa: CASSILQGTGHNEQYF

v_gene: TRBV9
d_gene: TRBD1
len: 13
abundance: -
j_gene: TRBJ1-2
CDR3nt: TGTGCCAGCAGCCAAGGACAGGCCTATGGCTACACCTTC
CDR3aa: CASSQGQAYGYTF

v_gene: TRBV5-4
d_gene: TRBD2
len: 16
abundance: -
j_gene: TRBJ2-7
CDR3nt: TGTGCCAGCAGCTTGTGGGGAGCGGGAAGTACCTACGAGCAGTACTTC
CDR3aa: CASSLWGAGSTYEQYF

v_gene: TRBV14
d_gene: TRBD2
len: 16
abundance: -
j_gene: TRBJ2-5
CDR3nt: TGTGCCAGCCGAATTTTGACTAGCGGGAGCGAAGAGACCCAGTACTTC
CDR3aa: CASRILTSGSEETQYF

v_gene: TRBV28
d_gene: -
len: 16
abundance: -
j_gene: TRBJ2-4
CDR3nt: TGTGCCAGCAGTTTAATCTCCAGGGGGGTCAAAAACATTCAGTACTTC
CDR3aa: CASSLISRGVKNIQYF

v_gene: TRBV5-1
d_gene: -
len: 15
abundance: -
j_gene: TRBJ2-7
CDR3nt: TGCGCCAGCAGCTTGGTGTCAGGATGGGGGGAAGAGCAGTACTTC
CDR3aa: CASSLVSGWGEEQYF

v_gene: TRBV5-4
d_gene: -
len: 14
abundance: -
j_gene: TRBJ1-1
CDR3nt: TGTGCCAGCAGCAGAGGACAGAAGGGCACTGAAGCTTTCTTT
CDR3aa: CASSRGQKGTEAFF

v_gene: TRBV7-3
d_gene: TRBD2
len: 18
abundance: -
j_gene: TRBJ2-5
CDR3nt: TGTGCCAGCAGCTCCTCCTCAACTAGCGGGAACAGTGGAGAGACCCAGTACTTC
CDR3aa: CASSSSSTSGNSGETQYF

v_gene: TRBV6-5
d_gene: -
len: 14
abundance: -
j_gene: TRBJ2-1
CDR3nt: TGTGCCAGCAGTTACTCAGCCTCCTACAATGAGCAGTTCTTC
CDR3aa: CASSYSASYNEQFF

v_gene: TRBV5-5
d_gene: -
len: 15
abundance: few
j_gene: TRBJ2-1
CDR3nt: TGTGCCAGCAGCTTGGGCCCGGCTAGGGCGGGTGAGCAGTTCTTC
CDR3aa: CASSLGPARAGEQFF

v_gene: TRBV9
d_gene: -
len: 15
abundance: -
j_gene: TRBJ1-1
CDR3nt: TGTGCCAGCAGCCGAGGGGGAGGGGTGGGCACTGAAGCTTTCTTT
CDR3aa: CASSRGGGVGTEAFF

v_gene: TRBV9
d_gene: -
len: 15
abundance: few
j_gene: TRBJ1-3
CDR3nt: TGTGCCAGCAGCGTAGTTGGGGGCTCTGGAAACACCATATATTTT
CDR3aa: CASSVVGGSGNTIYF

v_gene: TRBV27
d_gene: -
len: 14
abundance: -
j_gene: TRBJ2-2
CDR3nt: TGTGCCAGCAGTTTAGACGAGAACACCGGGGAGCTGTTTTTT
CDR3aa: CASSLDENTGELFF

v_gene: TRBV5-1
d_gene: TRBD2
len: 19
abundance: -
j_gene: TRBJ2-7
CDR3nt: TGCGCCAGCAGCTTGGAAGCCGTTACGGGGGGTCCATACTCCTACGAGCAGTACTTC
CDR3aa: CASSLEAVTGGPYSYEQYF

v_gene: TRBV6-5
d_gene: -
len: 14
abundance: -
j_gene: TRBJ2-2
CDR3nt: TGTGCCAGCAGTTACTCGACCAGGCCCGGGGAGCTGTTTTTT
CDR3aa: CASSYSTRPGELFF

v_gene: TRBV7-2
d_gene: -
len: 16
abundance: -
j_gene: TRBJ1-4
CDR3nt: TGTGCCAGCAGCCACCAACGACAGGCAACTAATGAAAAACTGTTTTTT
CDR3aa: CASSHQRQATNEKLFF

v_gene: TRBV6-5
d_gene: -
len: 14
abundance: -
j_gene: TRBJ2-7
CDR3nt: TGTGCCAGCAGTTACTCAGGCGGAACCTACGAGCAGTACTTC
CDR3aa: CASSYSGGTYEQYF

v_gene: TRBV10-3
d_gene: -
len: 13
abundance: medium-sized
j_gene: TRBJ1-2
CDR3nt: TGTGCCATCAGTGGGAATGACAACTATGGCTACACCTTC
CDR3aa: CAISGNDNYGYTF

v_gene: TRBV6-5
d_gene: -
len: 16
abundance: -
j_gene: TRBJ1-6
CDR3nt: TGTGCCAGCAGTTACTCCGCAGGGTCCGCGAATTCACCCCTCCACTTT
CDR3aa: CASSYSAGSANSPLHF

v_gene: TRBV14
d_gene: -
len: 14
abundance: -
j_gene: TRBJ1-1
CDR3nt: TGTGCCAGCAGCCAAGGGACGGCGTTCAGTGAAGCTTTCTTT
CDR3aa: CASSQGTAFSEAFF

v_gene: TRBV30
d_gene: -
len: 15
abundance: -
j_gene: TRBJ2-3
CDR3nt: TGTGCCTGGAGCGTCCCCGGGGGAAGGACAGATACGCAGTATTTT
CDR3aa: CAWSVPGGRTDTQYF